This entry lists 25 T cell receptor beta chains sequenced from one sample in a study of regulatory T cells in long-lasting Graves disease. Investigators prepared the TCR beta libraries by applying iRepertoire HTBI primers and Arm-PCR of CDR3 regions. A single record per CDR3 protein comes from TCRdb applying MiXCR to the multiplex PCR reads. Seen here are hundreds of thousands of distinct CDR3 sequences, under 20% observed once, and the top ten hold about 17%. Time point: newly diagnosed GD, antithyroid drugs for less than 3 months. RNA isolated from PBMCs was used to make the TCR library. Another study also made use of these data, one on T cells in Graves' hyperthyroidism and ophthalmopathy.

The input for sequencing was peripheral blood mononuclear cells (PBMCs), taken at new diagnosis, from a patient treated with antithyroid drugs. Receptors originate from a woman aged 25 to 39 with Graves disease.

This clonotype was seen only a few times. The chain is built from TRBV19 and TRBJ2-3, with D hard to call. This CDR3 is built from 14 residues. Germline V gene sequence: CDR1 LNHDA, CDR2 SQIVND (reference sequence). With 6 bases removed from V and 2 bases from J, the gap between germline ends came to 12 bases. In nucleotides, the CDR3 is TGTGCCAGTAGCCTCGGGCAGTACACAGATACGCAGTATTTT. It is translated as CASSLGQYTDTQYF.

V gene TRBV3-1 combines with J gene TRBJ2-7, with 11 nucleotides matching TRBD2. Germline values: CDR1 LGHDT, CDR2 YNNKEL (reference sequence). V dropped 3 bases and J dropped 1; count of bases not matched to a gene: 5. CDR3 size: 16 residues. The CDR3 sequence is CASSQPSGRRSYEQYF. The DNA for the CDR3 is TGTGCCAGCAGCCAGCCTAGCGGGAGGAGGTCCTACGAGCAGTACTTC.

This clonotype was recorded a few times. This chain uses TRBV12-3 or TRBV12-4 with TRBJ2-2; no firm D call. The CDR3 runs 17 residues. The V gene lost 6 bases and the J gene lost 2 bases, with 19 bases spanning the gap. The CDR3 sequence is CASSPGSWRPNTGELFF. The DNA of the CDR3 is TGTGCCAGCAGCCCGGGCAGCTGGCGGCCTAACACCGGGGAGCTGTTTTTT.

This clonotype was seen many times. The J gene is TRBJ2-2, the V gene TRBV10-1; 10 bases line up with TRBD2. J was trimmed by 6 bases and V by 8 bases; bases with no gene match: 12. The CDR3 totals 16 residues. Germline CDR1 and CDR2: WNHNN and SYGVQD (reference sequence). The CDR3 region is CASASGRAGLAGELFF. The CDR3 DNA reads as TGCGCCAGCGCGAGCGGGAGGGCCGGTCTGGCCGGGGAGCTGTTTTTT.

This clonotype turned up a few times. This rearrangement joins TRBV9 to TRBJ2-1; TRBD2 agrees at 14 bases. The germline gives CDR1 SGDLS, CDR2 YYNGEE. Losses at the gene ends were 0 bases for V and 7 bases for J; bases not matched to a gene: 3. The CDR3 runs to 16 residues. CDR3 loop: CASSVGGTSGSNEQFF. The CDR3 nucleotides read TGTGCCAGCAGCGTAGGGGGGACTAGCGGGAGTAATGAGCAGTTCTTC. Combining the CDR3 with reference TRBV9 and TRBJ2-1 gives the whole variable domain DSGVTQTPKHLITATGQRVTLRCSPRSGDLSVYWYQQSLDQGLQFLIQYYNGEERAKGNILERFSAQQFPDLHSELNLSSLELGDSALYFCASSVGGTSGSNEQFFGPGTRLTVL.

V and J are TRBV24-1 and TRBJ1-2; D is ambiguous. V was trimmed by 3 bases and J by 3 bases, leaving 7 bases between them. Germline CDR1 KGHDR, CDR2 SFDVKD. The CDR3 totals 13 residues. The CDR3 spells CATSDGSYYGYTF. The CDR3 coding sequence is TGTGCCACCAGTGATGGGAGTTACTATGGCTACACCTTC.

The CDR3 protein is CASSYSGRNKETQYF. CDR3 bases: TGTGCCAGCAGCTATAGCGGGAGAAACAAAGAGACCCAGTACTTC. The chain recombines TRBV5-6 with TRBJ2-5; 9 positions agree with TRBD2. The J segment lost 3 bases and the V segment lost 3 bases, leaving 6 bases of the junction unmatched. The CDR3 has 15 residues. The germline V gene has CDR1 SGHDT and CDR2 YYEEEE.

This clonotype came up many times. The chain recombines TRBV6-1 with TRBJ2-2; no reliable D call. The CDR3 consists of 14 residues. Trimming shortened V by 6 bases and J by 5 bases, and 13 bases separated the two germline ends. CDR1 and CDR2 (germline): MNHNS, SASEGT. CDR3 nucleotide sequence: TGTGCCAGCAGGTTACAGTTTCCGACCGGGGAGCTGTTTTTT. Translation gives CASRLQFPTGELFF.

In this sample, this clonotype turned up many times. The CDR3 nucleotides read TGTGCTAGTGGTTTCTTACACGGCTCGGGCTACACCTTC. As protein: CASGFLHGSGYTF. The gene calls are TRBV12-5 and TRBJ1-2, with unresolved D. This CDR3 region has 13 residues. V was cut by 3 bases and J by 8 bases, with 13 bases left in between. Germline-derived CDR1 and CDR2 are LGHNT and FRNRAP.

This chain uses TRBV20-1 with TRBJ2-5, with 7 bases fitting TRBD2. Germline CDR1 is DFQATT and CDR2 is SNEGSKA (reference sequence). Trimming at V came to 5 bases and at J to 1 base, leaving 10 bases not matched to a gene. The CDR3 totals 15 residues. The CDR3 nucleotides read TGCAGTGCTCCAAGGCCGGTAGCGGGCCAAGAGACCCAGTACTTC. Protein product: CSAPRPVAGQETQYF.

Only a few counts were recorded for this clonotype. V usage is TRBV19 and J usage is TRBJ2-7; D possibly corresponds to TRBD2 (5 bases). Germline values: CDR1 LNHDA, CDR2 SQIVND (reference sequence). The V end was cut by 3 bases, the J end by 5 bases, with 14 bases between. CDR3 length equals 14 residues. The CDR3: CASSIGGPFHEQYF. The CDR3 DNA reads TGTGCCAGTAGTATTGGAGGTCCCTTCCACGAGCAGTACTTC. The full variable domain, with the rest looked up from reference TRBV19 and TRBJ2-7, is DGGITQSPKYLFRKEGQNVTLSCEQNLNHDAMYWYRQDPGQGLRLIYYSQIVNDFQKGDIAEGYSVSREKKESFPLTVTSAQKNPTAFYLCASSIGGPFHEQYFGPGTRLTVT.

This clonotype was seen ten or more times. J is TRBJ1-1 and V is TRBV28; TRBD1 matches 8 bases. Germline CDR1 and CDR2: MDHEN and SYDVKM. With V trimmed by 6 bases and J by 3 bases, 9 bases remained unmatched. There are 15 residues in the CDR3. CDR3 DNA: TGTGCCAGCAGCCTGACAGGGGTGTGGGACACTGAAGCTTTCTTT. Its protein product is CASSLTGVWDTEAFF.

This clonotype was observed many times. The chain employs TRBV15 and TRBJ2-2, with 7 bases lining up with TRBD2. V was clipped by 6 bases and J by 5 bases; unmatched bases: 9. Germline V gene sequence: CDR1 LNHNV, CDR2 YYDKDF (reference sequence). The CDR3 is made up of 15 amino acids. The CDR3, as DNA: TGTGCCACCAGGGAAGCGGGGCGCGAGACCGGGGAGCTGTTTTTT. Translation gives CATREAGRETGELFF.

The CDR3 loop is CASSPPWGRDTGELFF. The CDR3 coding sequence is TGTGCCAGCTCACCACCGTGGGGACGGGACACCGGGGAGCTGTTTTTT. The chain recombines TRBV18 with TRBJ2-2; D is tentatively TRBD1 or TRBD2 (5 bases each). The germline V and J ends were trimmed by 0 bases and 3 bases, with 11 bases remaining between them. This CDR3 contains 16 residues. Germline values: CDR1 KGHSH, CDR2 LQKENI.

This clonotype was recorded many times. The V gene is TRBV6-5, the J gene TRBJ2-7, with D hard to call. Between the trimmed V and J ends, which lost 0 bases and 4 bases, there was a span of 7 bases. CDR1 and CDR2 from the germline V gene are MNHEY and SVGAGI. The CDR3 sequence is 13 residues long. CDR3 sequence (DNA): TGTGCCAGCAGTTACTCCCCGAAGTACGAGCAGTACTTC. Translation: CASSYSPKYEQYF.

V usage is TRBV18 and J usage is TRBJ1-6, with D maybe TRBD1 (6 bases). The V gene lost 3 bases and the J gene lost 7 bases, with 13 bases spanning the gap. Germline CDR1 is KGHSH and CDR2 is LQKENI. The CDR3 loop spans 15 amino acids. CDR3 DNA: TGTGCCAGCTCACCCGCAGGACAGCTAAATTCACCCCTCCACTTT. It encodes CASSPAGQLNSPLHF.

This clonotype was seen repeatedly, ten times or more. The chain uses TRBV12-3 or TRBV12-4 and TRBJ2-6; D perhaps matches TRBD2 (5 bases). CDR3 size: 16 residues. The ends were cut back, 6 bases at V and 0 bases at J, with 12 bases in the middle. CDR3 DNA sequence: TGTGCCAGCAGCCCCCGAAGCGGCTCTGGGGCCAACGTCCTGACTTTC. The encoded protein is CASSPRSGSGANVLTF.

The sample holds many counts of this clonotype. At one boundary the junction diverges from the germline segment, which might be a read error. The chain combines TRBV28 with TRBJ2-1; tentatively, D is TRBD2 (5 bases). The CDR3 totals 18 residues. Per the germline V gene, CDR1 is MDHEN and CDR2 is SYDVKM. As DNA, the CDR3 is TGTGCCAGCAGTTTAAAGGACGGATGGGGAGCCAGGTACAATCAGCAGTTCTTC. Encoded protein: CASSLKDGWGARYNQQFF.

Remarks on this clonotype: A much larger clonotype is one base distant, so this may be a read error. J is TRBJ1-2 and V is TRBV7-9, with unresolved D. This CDR3 is 15 amino acids long. Trimming took 2 bases from V and 9 from J, leaving 19 bases between them. Per the germline V gene, CDR1 is SEHNR and CDR2 is FQNEAQ (reference sequence). CDR3 nucleotides: TGTGCCAGCAGCTTATCGTCAGAAACGTTAAATTGCTACACCTTC. Translation: CASSLSSETLNCYTF.

V gene TRBV24-1 combines with J gene TRBJ2-7; D might be TRBD1 (5 bases). Germline loops: CDR1 KGHDR, CDR2 SFDVKD. Trimming pared 3 bases from V and 2 bases from J, leaving 7 bases between. There are 13 residues in the CDR3. The CDR3 reads CATSDGAAYEQYF. The CDR3 DNA is TGTGCCACCAGTGATGGGGCAGCCTACGAGCAGTACTTC.

A few counts support this clonotype. The rearrangement joins TRBV14 to TRBJ2-7; D is ambiguous. The CDR3 loop spans 14 amino acids. V shed 1 base and J shed 3 bases, with 10 bases lying between them. Germline values: CDR1 SGHDN, CDR2 FVKESK. The CDR3 spells CASSQVPIDYEQYF. The DNA for the CDR3 is TGTGCCAGCAGCCAAGTTCCCATCGACTACGAGCAGTACTTC.

This clonotype was detected many times. The chain couples TRBV28 to TRBJ2-5, with TRBD1 identical over 7 bases. CDR3 length equals 13 residues. In germline, CDR1 is MDHEN, CDR2 SYDVKM. J was trimmed by 5 bases and V by 10 bases; bases with no gene match: 10. CDR3 sequence reads: CATRQGLLETQYF. Written as DNA, the CDR3 is TGTGCCACTAGACAGGGATTGCTGGAGACCCAGTACTTC. Together with reference TRBV28 and TRBJ2-5, the CDR3 gives the full variable domain: DVKVTQSSRYLVKRTGEKVFLECVQDMDHENMFWYRQDPGLGLRLIYFSYDVKMKEKGDIPEGYSVSREKKERFSLILESASTNQTSMYLCATRQGLLETQYFGPGTRLLVL.

V gene TRBV2 combines with J gene TRBJ2-3, with D maybe TRBD2 (6 bases). This CDR3 has 15 residues. Germline V lookup: CDR1 SNHLY, CDR2 FYNNEI. The V end lost 6 bases, the J end lost 4 bases, and 17 bases lay between the germline ends. As DNA, the CDR3 is TGTGCCAGCAGGCCCGGGTCCACGGGGGCAGATACGCAGTATTTT. It codes for CASRPGSTGADTQYF. The variable domain in full, completed from reference TRBV2 and TRBJ2-3, reads EPEVTQTPSHQVTQMGQEVILRCVPISNHLYFYWYRQILGQKVEFLVSFYNNEISEKSEIFDDQFSVERPDGSNFTLKIRSTKLEDSAMYFCASRPGSTGADTQYFGPGTRLTVL.

This clonotype was detected ten times or more. The chain uses TRBV20-1 and TRBJ2-5; 9 nucleotides align to TRBD2. With V trimmed by 5 bases and J by 5 bases, 6 bases remained unmatched. The CDR3 runs to 13 residues. Germline values: CDR1 DFQATT, CDR2 SNEGSKA (reference sequence). The CDR3 sequence: CSARLAAWETQYF. The CDR3 nucleotides are TGCAGTGCTCGACTAGCGGCCTGGGAGACCCAGTACTTC.

The V gene is TRBV20-1, the J gene TRBJ1-4, with 10 bases aligning to TRBD1. CDR1 is DFQATT, CDR2 SNEGSKA, per germline (reference sequence). Trimming at V came to 3 bases and at J to 5 bases, leaving 6 bases not matched to a gene. This CDR3 is 15 amino acids long. The DNA of the CDR3 is TGCAGTGCTAGTCCTCCGGGACAGGGGAATGAAAAACTGTTTTTT. This gives the protein CSASPPGQGNEKLFF.